This T cell receptor (beta chain) was found in a study of beta chain features in type 1 diabetes. Notes on the study in general: Across all four CD4+ subsets, people with type 1 diabetes showed modestly shorter TCRB CDR3s. VDJ junctions from patients with type 1 diabetes contained fewer insertions and more deletions.

As to this clone: Antigen: not known.

Sequenced material consisted of expressed TCRB transcripts (all of the isolated RNA was reverse transcribed). Naive, central memory and regulatory T cell samples produced a mean of roughly 3.5 million reads. Assay used: immunoSEQ multiplex PCR; TCRdb lists only in-frame clones, some missing. The sample contains around 240,000 clones, 16% of which appear only once. Sorting based on CD45RO/CCR7/CD25/CD127/CD95/CD27 separated CD4+ naive, central memory, regulatory and stem cell-like memory cells. Sorted populations were all over 95% pure. The CDR3 length is 14 residues. CDR1 and CDR2 (germline): MNHEY, SVGAGI. The V end lost 5 bases, the J end lost 8 bases, and 15 bases lay between the germline ends.

The receptor's source is a man younger than 45 with type 1 diabetes. What was sequenced was naive CD4+ T cells from blood. The rearrangement uses TRBV6-5 and TRBJ1-4; D call uncertain. The CDR3 DNA reads as TGTGCCAGCAGTAAGGACCTAAGCGGGGAAAAACTGTTTTTT. The encoded protein is CASSKDLSGEKLFF.